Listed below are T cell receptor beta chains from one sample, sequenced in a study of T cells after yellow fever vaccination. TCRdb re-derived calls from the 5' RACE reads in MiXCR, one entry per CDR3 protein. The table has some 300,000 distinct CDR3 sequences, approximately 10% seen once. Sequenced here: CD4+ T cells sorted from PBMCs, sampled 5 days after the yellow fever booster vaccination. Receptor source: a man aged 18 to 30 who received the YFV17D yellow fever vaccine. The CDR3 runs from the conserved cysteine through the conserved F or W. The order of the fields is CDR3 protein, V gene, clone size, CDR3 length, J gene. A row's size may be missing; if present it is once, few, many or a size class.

CDR3: CASSLRDRGEAFF; V: TRBV11-2; size: few; length: 13; J: TRBJ1-1
CDR3: CSARAGVRQPQHF; V: TRBV20-1; size: -; length: 13; J: TRBJ1-5
CDR3: CASSHFVGQGMNEQFF; V: TRBV6-5; size: few; length: 16; J: TRBJ2-1
CDR3: CASSAGDGPHIQYF; V: TRBV12-3/TRBV12-4; size: many; length: 14; J: TRBJ2-4
CDR3: CASSGSAGGPDTQYF; V: TRBV4-2; size: many; length: 15; J: TRBJ2-3
CDR3: CASRGGSYEQYF; V: TRBV12-3/TRBV12-4; size: many; length: 12; J: TRBJ2-7
CDR3: CASSLGDRWNEAFF; V: TRBV7-9; size: -; length: 14; J: TRBJ1-1
CDR3: CASSSQPGLAGARDTQYF; V: TRBV9; size: few; length: 18; J: TRBJ2-3
CDR3: CASSYSRRLAGRTDTQYF; V: TRBV6-5; size: many; length: 18; J: TRBJ2-3
CDR3: CAWSRGVDTQYF; V: TRBV30; size: few; length: 12; J: TRBJ2-3
CDR3: CASSLFAGSNTEAFF; V: TRBV5-1; size: many; length: 15; J: TRBJ1-1
CDR3: CASSLGGAGNIQYF; V: TRBV3-1; size: many; length: 14; J: TRBJ2-4
CDR3: CASSLRTQDTGELFF; V: TRBV7-3; size: few; length: 15; J: TRBJ2-2
CDR3: CASRPGQSTDTQYF; V: TRBV5-4; size: many; length: 14; J: TRBJ2-3
CDR3: CASLRRGAADTQYF; V: TRBV7-9; size: -; length: 14; J: TRBJ2-3
CDR3: CASSLTDRLAKNIQYF; V: TRBV7-3; size: -; length: 16; J: TRBJ2-4
CDR3: CASRGQVGNEQFF; V: TRBV2; size: few; length: 13; J: TRBJ2-1
CDR3: CSARESGREYGYTF; V: TRBV20-1; size: -; length: 14; J: TRBJ1-2
CDR3: CATAADREYSGELFF; V: TRBV6-1; size: -; length: 15; J: TRBJ2-2
CDR3: CASSFSGDPWAYNEQFF; V: TRBV5-1; size: few; length: 17; J: TRBJ2-1
CDR3: CASSSWTGASYEQYF; V: TRBV7-9; size: -; length: 15; J: TRBJ2-7
CDR3: CASSHAYRTGRVAYNEQFF; V: TRBV3-1; size: many; length: 19; J: TRBJ2-1
CDR3: CASSLAGTVDF; V: TRBV28; size: -; length: 11; J: TRBJ2-4
CDR3: CASSSLQGAWETQYF; V: TRBV7-2; size: -; length: 15; J: TRBJ2-5
CDR3: CASSPPATRAADTQYF; V: TRBV18; size: -; length: 16; J: TRBJ2-3
CDR3: CASSLGGGAADTQYF; V: TRBV5-1; size: many; length: 15; J: TRBJ2-3
CDR3: CASSLSETVGEQYF; V: TRBV27; size: few; length: 14; J: TRBJ2-7
CDR3: CASSLGGDSGYTF; V: TRBV7-8; size: -; length: 13; J: TRBJ1-2
CDR3: CASSLRRGPLGNEQYF; V: TRBV7-8; size: -; length: 16; J: TRBJ2-7
CDR3: CASSGGITNYGYTF; V: TRBV7-8; size: -; length: 14; J: TRBJ1-2
CDR3: CASIQSDTQYF; V: TRBV2; size: -; length: 11; J: TRBJ2-3
CDR3: CASSQGGIARPEQFF; V: TRBV3-1; size: few; length: 15; J: TRBJ2-1
CDR3: CASSPSGRWTEAFF; V: TRBV25-1; size: few; length: 14; J: TRBJ1-1
CDR3: CASLERGSDTQYF; V: TRBV12-3/TRBV12-4; size: -; length: 13; J: TRBJ2-3
CDR3: CASSLRDRNYEQYF; V: TRBV13; size: -; length: 14; J: TRBJ2-7
CDR3: CASSYRTGVNTEAFF; V: TRBV6-6; size: -; length: 15; J: TRBJ1-1
CDR3: CASSPRLAGVEADTQYF; V: TRBV4-3; size: few; length: 17; J: TRBJ2-3
CDR3: CASRTPRTEAFF; V: TRBV12-3/TRBV12-4; size: -; length: 12; J: TRBJ1-1
CDR3: CASSRLAGELFF; V: TRBV5-5; size: many; length: 12; J: TRBJ2-2
CDR3: CASSVLAEANEQFF; V: TRBV9; size: -; length: 14; J: TRBJ2-1
CDR3: CASSSTMRGHGSYNEQFF; V: TRBV9; size: -; length: 18; J: TRBJ2-1
CDR3: CASRDGNYEQYF; V: TRBV6-5; size: few; length: 12; J: TRBJ2-7
CDR3: CASSARGKGLNTEAFF; V: TRBV9; size: -; length: 16; J: TRBJ1-1
CDR3: CASSYTAGEQFF; V: TRBV6-7; size: few; length: 12; J: TRBJ2-1
CDR3: CASSTRQLQTGRGDEKLFF; V: TRBV21-1; size: -; length: 19; J: TRBJ1-4
CDR3: CASSLAGDYTF; V: TRBV5-4; size: few; length: 11; J: TRBJ1-2
CDR3: CASSPGRGAGNEQFF; V: TRBV5-1; size: few; length: 15; J: TRBJ2-1
CDR3: CASRISGGPRETQYF; V: TRBV5-6; size: few; length: 15; J: TRBJ2-5
CDR3: CASSLVGFRGETSVGAFF; V: TRBV13; size: -; length: 18; J: TRBJ1-1
CDR3: CASSQDIIWAGGRNEQFF; V: TRBV4-3; size: -; length: 18; J: TRBJ2-1
CDR3: CASSSGGTQEETQYF; V: TRBV5-1; size: many; length: 15; J: TRBJ2-5
CDR3: CASSLAPTATNEKLFF; V: TRBV5-1; size: many; length: 16; J: TRBJ1-4
CDR3: CASRQGSIYGYTF; V: TRBV6-5; size: -; length: 13; J: TRBJ1-2